These 29 T cell receptor beta chains were sequenced from one sample in a study of beta chain features in type 1 diabetes. The entirety of the isolated RNA underwent reverse transcription, so expressed TCRB transcripts were sequenced. Clones were sequenced by immunoSEQ multiplex PCR, and TCRdb holds only the in-frame ones, with some missing. The table shows around 450,000 clones, with roughly 10% occurring only once. Sequenced material: naive CD4+ T cells from blood. These receptors all stem from a woman between 18 and 29 years old in good health.

The table lists this clone with many counts. The chain carries TRBV30 and TRBJ2-5; 7 nucleotides line up with TRBD2. The CDR3 is 13 residues long. V trimming: 2 bases; J trimming: 4 bases; junction bases outside the gene matches: 4. Germline V gene lookup returns CDR1 GTSNPN and CDR2 SVGIG (reference sequence). The CDR3 DNA is TGTGCCTGGAGTCGCGGGAGTATAGAGACCCAGTACTTC. It is translated as CAWSRGSIETQYF.

This clone has more than one count but fewer than ten. The CDR3: CASSSFGSASTDTQYF. The CDR3 nucleotides read TGTGCCAGTAGTAGCTTTGGCAGCGCTAGCACAGATACGCAGTATTTT. This chain connects TRBV19 to TRBJ2-3; D unclear. V was clipped by 4 bases and J by 0 bases, with 14 bases between them. In germline, CDR1 is LNHDA, CDR2 SQIVND (reference sequence). The CDR3 runs 16 residues.

A few counts support this clone. This chain joins TRBV27 and TRBJ2-2, with 8 nucleotides matching TRBD1. The junction had 14 bases not matched to a gene; V was cut back by 7 bases and J by 4 bases. The CDR3 covers 17 residues. CDR1 MNHEY and CDR2 SMNVEV come from the germline V gene (reference sequence). CDR3: CASTPLGTGHLTGELFF. CDR3 sequence (DNA): TGTGCCAGCACCCCCCTCGGGACAGGACACCTCACCGGGGAGCTGTTTTTT.

In this sample, this clone turned up a few times. The chain couples TRBV7-9 to TRBJ2-3; D might be TRBD2 (5 bases). The germline V gene encodes CDR1 SEHNR and CDR2 FQNEAQ (reference sequence). Trimming took 3 bases from V and 7 from J, leaving 8 bases between them. The CDR3 length is 12 residues. CDR3 nucleotides: TGTGCCAGCAGCTTGTCGGGAAATACGCAGTATTTT. Its protein is CASSLSGNTQYF. Supplemented by reference TRBV7-9 and TRBJ2-3, the full variable domain reads DTGVSQNPRHKITKRGQNVTFRCDPISEHNRLYWYRQTLGQGPEFLTYFQNEAQLEKSRLLSDRFSAERPKGSFSTLEIQRTEQGDSAMYLCASSLSGNTQYFGPGTRLTVL.

This clone turned up a few times. This chain connects TRBV5-6 to TRBJ2-1, with 10 nucleotides matching TRBD2. Germline trimming cut 4 bases from V and 7 bases from J; bases unmatched to any gene: 8. There are 15 residues in the CDR3. CDR1 is SGHDT, CDR2 YYEEEE, per germline. The CDR3 DNA reads TGTGCCAGCAGCAAGAGCGGGAGGGCCCTGAATGAGCAGTTCTTC. Amino acid sequence: CASSKSGRALNEQFF.

In this sample, this clone turned up a few times. J is TRBJ1-3 and V is TRBV30; D is undetermined. The CDR3 has 13 residues. CDR1 and CDR2 (germline): GTSNPN, SVGIG (reference sequence). With 4 bases removed from V and 4 bases from J, the gap between germline ends came to 11 bases. CDR3 coding DNA: TGTGCCTGGACGGGGAATCTAGGAAACACCATATATTTT. Amino acids: CAWTGNLGNTIYF.

The chain links TRBV5-4 to TRBJ2-7; D gene ambiguous. V lost 5 bases and J 7 bases, leaving 13 bases between the germline ends. The V gene's germline CDR1 is SGHNT and CDR2 YYREEE (reference sequence). The CDR3 is 12 residues long. The CDR3 sequence: CASSGTTKEQYF. In DNA, the CDR3 is TGTGCCAGCAGTGGCACCACTAAGGAGCAGTACTTC.

CDR3: CASSLSASGSLSSYEQYF. The CDR3 DNA reads TGTGCCAGCAGCTTATCGGCTAGCGGGAGCTTGAGCTCCTACGAGCAGTACTTC. V and J are TRBV7-9 and TRBJ2-7; 10 nucleotides agree with TRBD2. Per germline, CDR1 SEHNR and CDR2 FQNEAQ (reference sequence). The CDR3 extends over 18 amino acids. Trimming took 2 bases from V and 0 from J; bases not matched to a gene: 10.

Note on this clone: Other DNA sequences in the sample encode the same CDR3. The rearrangement links TRBV7-9 to TRBJ1-1; D perhaps matches TRBD1 (6 bases). V lost 4 bases to trimming and J lost 0 bases, with 9 bases between them. CDR3 size: 14 residues. The germline CDR1 and CDR2 sequences are SEHNR and FQNEAQ (reference sequence). CDR3: CASSSGQLNTEAFF. In DNA form, the CDR3 reads TGTGCCAGCAGCTCTGGACAGTTGAACACTGAAGCTTTCTTT. The full variable domain, rest sourced from reference TRBV7-9 and TRBJ1-1, is DTGVSQNPRHKITKRGQNVTFRCDPISEHNRLYWYRQTLGQGPEFLTYFQNEAQLEKSRLLSDRFSAERPKGSFSTLEIQRTEQGDSAMYLCASSSGQLNTEAFFGQGTRLTVV.

This clone turned up a few times. Other nucleotide sequences in the sample specify the same CDR3. V and J are TRBV7-9 and TRBJ2-1, with D possibly TRBD2 on 5 matching bases. Germline CDR1 and CDR2: SEHNR and FQNEAQ (reference sequence). The CDR3 is made up of 14 amino acids. V dropped 5 bases and J dropped 0 bases, with 8 bases sitting between them. CDR3 sequence (DNA): TGTGCCAGCAGCCGCGACTACTCCTACAATGAGCAGTTCTTC. As protein: CASSRDYSYNEQFF.

The rearrangement links TRBV2 to TRBJ1-2; TRBD1 matches at 7 bases. Germline assignment: CDR1 SNHLY and CDR2 FYNNEI. This CDR3 spans 13 amino acids. Trimming took 4 bases from V and 4 from J; bases not matched to a gene: 3. The CDR3 spells CASSGWDSYGYTF. CDR3 DNA: TGTGCCAGCAGTGGTTGGGACAGCTATGGCTACACCTTC.

The V gene is TRBV7-2, the J gene TRBJ1-2; D is uncertain. CDR1 is SGHTA and CDR2 is FQGNSA in the germline V gene. The V end lost 1 base, the J end lost 4 bases, and 10 bases lay between the germline ends. CDR3 length: 14 amino acids. CDR3 nucleotide sequence: TGTGCCAGCAGCTTAGTGGAGACTATCTATGGCTACACCTTC. Translating it yields CASSLVETIYGYTF.

This clone was detected a few times. The CDR3: CASSLRAMNTEAFF. In DNA, the CDR3 is TGTGCCAGCAGCTTGCGAGCTATGAACACTGAAGCTTTCTTT. The chain uses TRBV5-6 and TRBJ1-1; D unresolved. The CDR3 spans 14 residues. Trimming stripped 1 base from V and 0 bases from J, with 7 bases between. Germline assignment: CDR1 SGHDT and CDR2 YYEEEE.

This clone came up a few times. This chain joins TRBV5-1 and TRBJ2-3; D might be TRBD2 (6 bases). Germline loops: CDR1 SGHRS, CDR2 YFSETQ. V was shortened by 0 bases and J by 2 bases, with 10 bases between the two germline ends. The length of the CDR3 is 15 residues. CDR3 nucleotides: TGCGCCAGCAGCTTGGGAGCGGGCGCCACAGATACGCAGTATTTT. This sequence encodes CASSLGAGATDTQYF.

The V and J genes are TRBV5-4 and TRBJ2-5; a weak D match, TRBD2 (5 bases). The CDR3 extends over 15 amino acids. CDR1 and CDR2 from the germline V gene are SGHNT and YYREEE (reference sequence). Trimming took off 1 base at V and 1 base at J, with 11 bases between the two ends. CDR3 coding DNA: TGTGCCAGCAGCTTGCAGTTGAGCGGCCAAGAGACCCAGTACTTC. Residues: CASSLQLSGQETQYF.

The rearrangement joins TRBV30 to TRBJ1-5, with 8 bases identical to TRBD1. With 4 bases clipped from V and 6 bases from J, the junction kept 11 bases outside the gene matches. The CDR3 sequence is 15 residues long. Germline-derived CDR1 and CDR2 are GTSNPN and SVGIG (reference sequence). The CDR3 DNA reads as TGTGCCTGGACAGGCCAGACAGGGGTAGGTCAGCCCCAGCATTTT. This translates into CAWTGQTGVGQPQHF. Together with reference TRBV30 and TRBJ1-5, the CDR3 gives the full variable domain: SQTIHQWPATLVQPVGSPLSLECTVEGTSNPNLYWYRQAAGRGLQLLFYSVGIGQISSEVPQNLSASRPQDRQFILSSKKLLLSDSGFYLCAWTGQTGVGQPQHFGDGTRLSIL.

This clone showed up just a few times. The chain combines TRBV7-3 with TRBJ2-3; 11 bases map to TRBD2. The CDR3 has 15 amino acids. The ends lost 8 bases at V and 2 bases at J; junction bases unmatched: 6. CDR1 is SGHTA and CDR2 is FQGTGA in the germline V gene. Written as DNA, the CDR3 is TGTGCCAGCGCCGTAGCGGGAGGGCCCACAGATACGCAGTATTTT. Translated: CASAVAGGPTDTQYF.

The sample holds a few counts of this clone. V and J are TRBV9 and TRBJ2-5; possible D gene TRBD2, 6 bases. The CDR3 contains 15 residues. The germline V and J ends were trimmed by 2 bases and 5 bases, with 16 bases remaining between them. CDR1 is SGDLS, CDR2 YYNGEE, per germline. CDR3: CASSVTGTQPETQYF. CDR3 coding DNA: TGTGCCAGCAGCGTGACCGGGACTCAGCCGGAGACCCAGTACTTC.

This clone showed up just a few times. J is TRBJ2-1 and V is TRBV11-3, with a possible D match to TRBD1 (6 bases). The germline gives CDR1 SGHNT, CDR2 YENEEA. Trimming took off 3 bases at V and 6 bases at J, with 9 bases between the two ends. The CDR3 has 13 amino acids. The CDR3 protein is CASSLHRANEQFF. CDR3 sequence (DNA): TGTGCCAGCAGCTTGCACAGGGCCAATGAGCAGTTCTTC.

This clone occurred a few times. The CDR3 here is CASSQDYGQNNQPQHF. The DNA of the CDR3 is TGCGCCAGCAGCCAAGATTACGGGCAGAATAATCAGCCCCAGCATTTT. This chain uses TRBV4-3 with TRBJ1-5; D call uncertain. Germline CDR1 reads LGHNA; CDR2 reads YSLEER. The V end lost 0 bases, the J end lost 4 bases, and 13 bases lay between the germline ends. The CDR3 extends over 16 amino acids.

This clone was counted a few times. The germline gene is not matched at one end of the junction; a read error may be the cause. J is TRBJ1-1 and V is TRBV7-9; TRBD1 matches at 7 bases. This CDR3 has 14 residues. Germline CDR1 SEHNR, CDR2 FQNEAQ (reference sequence). The CDR3 DNA reads as TGTTCCAGCAGCCGACAGGGCATGAACACTGAAGCTTTCTTT. This encodes CSSSRQGMNTEAFF.

V usage is TRBV12-5 and J usage is TRBJ2-1; tentatively, D is TRBD2 (5 bases). The CDR3 contains 12 residues. V shed 0 bases and J shed 15 bases, with 12 bases lying between them. The V gene's germline CDR1 is LGHNT and CDR2 FRNRAP. The CDR3 sequence: CASGLVLGLMFF. CDR3 nucleotide sequence: TGTGCTAGTGGTTTGGTACTCGGACTGATGTTCTTC.

The chain combines TRBV5-1 with TRBJ2-1; the match to TRBD1 covers 8 bases. The CDR3 length is 15 residues. CDR1 and CDR2 (germline): SGHRS, YFSETQ. Germline trimming cut 1 base from V and 1 base from J; bases unmatched to any gene: 1. CDR3 nucleotide sequence: TGCGCCAGCAGCTTGTGGACAGGGTCCTACAATGAGCAGTTCTTC. Its translation is CASSLWTGSYNEQFF.

The chain links TRBV5-4 to TRBJ2-1, with 9 bases identical to TRBD2. Germline values: CDR1 SGHNT, CDR2 YYREEE (reference sequence). The CDR3 has 16 amino acids. V shed 3 bases, J shed 2 bases, and the junction held 6 bases outside the gene matches. The CDR3 loop reads CASSSLAGAAYNEQFF. CDR3 DNA: TGTGCCAGCAGCTCTTTAGCGGGAGCCGCCTACAATGAGCAGTTCTTC. Full variable domain (remainder filled in from reference TRBV5-4 and TRBJ2-1): ETGVTQSPTHLIKTRGQQVTLRCSSQSGHNTVSWYQQALGQGPQFIFQYYREEENGRGNFPPRFSGLQFPNYSSELNVNALELDDSALYLCASSSLAGAAYNEQFFGPGTRLTVL.

This clone was seen a handful of times. The chain recombines TRBV29-1 with TRBJ2-7; 9 bases align to TRBD1. Germline values: CDR1 SQVTM, CDR2 ANQGSEA. The CDR3 length is 13 residues. V trimming: 5 bases; J trimming: 3 bases; junction bases outside the gene matches: 5. This CDR3 is CSVRGDRVYEQYF. The CDR3, as DNA: TGCAGCGTTCGTGGGGACAGGGTCTACGAGCAGTACTTC.

This clone showed up just a few times. J is TRBJ2-1 and V is TRBV29-1; TRBD1 agrees at 8 bases. The CDR3 totals 14 residues. The J segment lost 4 bases and the V segment lost 0 bases, leaving 2 bases of the junction unmatched. Germline loops: CDR1 SQVTM, CDR2 ANQGSEA. The CDR3, as DNA: TGCAGCGTTGAAGAGACAGGGGCGTACAATGAGCAGTTCTTC. It codes for CSVEETGAYNEQFF.

This clone showed up just a few times. This chain connects TRBV5-4 to TRBJ1-1; D is unclear. The V end lost 0 bases, the J end lost 0 bases, and 9 bases lay between the germline ends. The CDR3 loop spans 15 amino acids. Germline V gene data show CDR1 as SGHNT and CDR2 as YYREEE (reference sequence). CDR3 in amino acids: CASSLASQLNTEAFF. In DNA form, the CDR3 reads TGTGCCAGCAGCTTGGCCTCCCAACTGAACACTGAAGCTTTCTTT.

The chain is built from TRBV9 and TRBJ2-3; 8 positions match TRBD2. The CDR3 totals 16 residues. Germline-derived CDR1 and CDR2 are SGDLS and YYNGEE. The junction had 6 bases not matched to a gene; V was cut back by 3 bases and J by 0 bases. The CDR3 region is CASSGGLAQSTDTQYF. The CDR3 region has the DNA TGTGCCAGCAGCGGAGGACTAGCTCAGAGCACAGATACGCAGTATTTT.

The sample holds a few counts of this clone. CDR3: CASIRRGTGELFF. Written as DNA, the CDR3 is TGTGCCAGCATCCGCAGGGGAACCGGGGAGCTGTTTTTT. The rearrangement uses TRBV11-2 and TRBJ2-2; possibly TRBD1 for D (6 bases). Germline values: CDR1 SGHAT, CDR2 FQNNGV. The CDR3 sequence is 13 residues long. The V end lost 7 bases, the J end lost 5 bases, and 11 bases lay between the germline ends.